Presented here are 12 T cell receptor beta chains from one specimen sequenced in a study of T cell responses to AZD1222 COVID-19 vaccine. The method was immunoSEQ multiplex PCR; TCRdb's version includes in-frame clones alone and lacks a portion of them. This table has roughly 110,000 clones, roughly nine tenths appearing once. The sample in question was peripheral blood, obtained on day 0 of AZD1222 vaccination. These receptors were obtained from an adult in good health.

The gene calls are TRBV5-1 and TRBJ1-1; 7 bases line up with TRBD1. The V and J ends lost 1 base and 6 bases, in that order; junction bases with no gene match: 6. The CDR3 contains 14 residues. Germline V gene sequence: CDR1 SGHRS, CDR2 YFSETQ. The CDR3 spells CASSLTGQESEAFF. CDR3 sequence (DNA): TGCGCCAGCAGCTTGACTGGACAGGAGTCTGAAGCTTTCTTT.

V usage is TRBV3-1 (or the pseudogene TRBV3-2) and J usage is TRBJ2-1; maybe TRBD1 (5 bases). Deletions cut 4 bases from V and 4 bases from J, with 14 bases between. The germline V gene encodes CDR1 LGHDT and CDR2 YNNKEL (reference sequence). The CDR3 has 15 amino acids. CDR3 DNA: TGTGCCAGCAGCCCAGGACAAGAACCTTACAATGAGCAGTTCTTC. This gives the protein CASSPGQEPYNEQFF.

The chain joins TRBV4-1 to TRBJ1-6; maybe TRBD1 (5 bases). V lost 1 base and J lost 10, with 14 bases in between. The CDR3 consists of 15 residues. CDR1 is MGHRA, CDR2 YSYEKL, per germline. CDR3 sequence: CASSQAPPGGSPLHF. CDR3 in DNA: TGCGCCAGCAGCCAAGCACCCCCGGGGGGGTCACCCCTCCACTTT.

This chain connects TRBV6-5 to TRBJ1-4; a weak D match, TRBD1 (5 bases). Between the trimmed V and J ends, which lost 0 bases and 7 bases, there was a span of 15 bases. Germline CDR1 and CDR2: MNHEY and SVGAGI. This CDR3 comprises 16 residues. DNA of the CDR3: TGTGCCAGCAGTTACTCGGCGAGGGGAGGCCGTGAAAAACTGTTTTTT. Its protein is CASSYSARGGREKLFF.

V usage is TRBV5-1 and J usage is TRBJ1-1, with 7 bases aligning to TRBD1. This CDR3 is 14 amino acids long. V shed 5 bases, J shed 1 base, and the junction held 5 bases outside the gene matches. CDR1 and CDR2 (germline): SGHRS, YFSETQ. Written as DNA, the CDR3 is TGCGCCAGCAGTTTTTACAGGGGGAACACTGAAGCTTTCTTT. This sequence encodes CASSFYRGNTEAFF.

This sequence joins TRBV30 and TRBJ2-3; weak D call: TRBD2 (5 bases). The germline gives CDR1 GTSNPN, CDR2 SVGIG (reference sequence). This CDR3 region has 16 residues. The V end lost 0 bases, the J end lost 0 bases, and 13 bases lay between the germline ends. This CDR3 is CAWSVGASTSTDTQYF. CDR3 DNA sequence: TGTGCCTGGAGTGTAGGCGCTAGCACAAGCACAGATACGCAGTATTTT.

This CDR3 is CASSYSRDAGNTIYF. The CDR3 bases are TGTGCCAGCAGTTACTCCAGGGATGCGGGAAACACCATATATTTT. V usage is TRBV6-5 and J usage is TRBJ1-3, with D perhaps TRBD1 (5 bases). The CDR3 runs to 15 residues. The V gene's germline CDR1 is MNHEY and CDR2 SVGAGI. Trimming removed 0 bases from V and 4 bases from J, with 10 bases in between.

V gene TRBV24-1 combines with J gene TRBJ1-1, with D perhaps TRBD1 (5 bases). The CDR3 is made up of 13 amino acids. The V and J ends lost 7 bases and 5 bases respectively, with 13 bases between them. CDR1 is KGHDR and CDR2 is SFDVKD in the germline V gene. CDR3 bases: TGTGCCACCAGGGGATCAGAGGGGACTGAAGCTTTCTTT. Protein: CATRGSEGTEAFF.

A single count supports this clone. This sequence joins TRBV14 and TRBJ1-3; no reliable D call. Trimming took off 8 bases at V and 0 bases at J, with 8 bases between the two ends. The CDR3 totals 13 residues. CDR1 is SGHDN and CDR2 is FVKESK in the germline V gene. The chain's CDR3 is CASWEGSGNTIYF. CDR3 DNA sequence: TGTGCCAGCTGGGAGGGCTCTGGAAACACCATATATTTT.

V gene TRBV7-9 combines with J gene TRBJ1-1; TRBD1 agrees at 7 bases. The germline V gene has CDR1 SEHNR and CDR2 FQNEAQ (reference sequence). This CDR3 is built from 14 residues. V lost 4 bases, J lost 4 bases, and 6 bases stayed unmatched. The CDR3 nucleotides read TGTGCCAGCAGCTGGAGGGGGCGGGTCACTGAAGCTTTCTTT. Protein sequence: CASSWRGRVTEAFF.

The chain carries TRBV27 and TRBJ2-7, with D hard to call. Germline CDR1 and CDR2: MNHEY and SMNVEV (reference sequence). The length of the CDR3 is 8 residues. The CDR3 sequence is CETYEQYF. CDR3 coding DNA: TGTGAAACATACGAGCAGTACTTC.

The rearrangement joins TRBV7-2 to TRBJ2-2; no reliable D call. Germline V CDR1 and CDR2: SGHTA, FQGNSA. V lost 5 bases to trimming and J lost 4 bases, with 17 bases between them. CDR3 length: 16 amino acids. In DNA form, the CDR3 reads TGTGCCAGCAGCCCTCTTCCTAGGTGGAGCACCGGGGAGCTGTTTTTT. Protein sequence: CASSPLPRWSTGELFF.